Below, 26 T cell receptor beta chains from the same sample are listed, as sequenced in a study of persistence of HIV-infected CD4 T cells. Their antigen targets remain unknown. This nonspecific control used anti-CD3/anti-CD28 bead stimulation of CD4+ T cells. Responding CD4+ T cells were sorted by upregulation of both CD40 ligand and CD69. This was the immunoSEQ version 4 assay in survey mode. The assay was immunoSEQ multiplex PCR, and TCRdb's table has in-frame clones only and misses some. There are more than 35,000 clones in the sample; approximately 93% occur only once, and 1.8% lies in the top ten. Specimen: CD4+ T cells sorted from PBMCs after 18-hour stimulation, collected from a patient who received antiretroviral therapy. All receptors come from an adult man with HIV who was CMV-seropositive.

The rearrangement uses TRBV5-1 and TRBJ1-6; D gene ambiguous. V lost 0 bases, J lost 2 bases, and 12 bases lay in between. Germline V gene lookup returns CDR1 SGHRS and CDR2 YFSETQ. The CDR3 has 17 residues. Written as DNA, the CDR3 is TGCGCCAGCAGCTTGGAGGTTAGGCAGACCTATAATTCACCCCTCCACTTT. Amino acid sequence: CASSLEVRQTYNSPLHF.

This sequence joins TRBV18 and TRBJ1-2; 8 bases match TRBD1. Germline V gives CDR1 KGHSH, CDR2 LQKENI. V lost 2 bases to trimming and J lost 4 bases; unmatched junction nucleotides: 3. The length of the CDR3 is 14 residues. CDR3 DNA: TGTGCCAGCTCACCATCCGGGACAGGCTATGGCTACACCTTC. This translates into CASSPSGTGYGYTF.

CDR3 DNA: TGTGCCAGCAAATGGCGGAACACCGGGGAGCTGTTTTTT. Its protein is CASKWRNTGELFF. The chain links TRBV3-1 (or the pseudogene TRBV3-2) to TRBJ2-2, with D unclear. CDR1 and CDR2 (germline): LGHDT, YNNKEL (reference sequence). The CDR3 extends over 13 amino acids. V lost 7 bases to trimming and J lost 1 base, with 7 bases between them.

The chain is built from TRBV13 and TRBJ2-3, with D possibly TRBD2 on 6 matching bases. The CDR3 extends over 15 amino acids. V lost 1 base to trimming and J lost 4 bases, with 12 bases between them. Germline CDR1 reads PRHDT; CDR2 reads FYEKMQ (reference sequence). The CDR3 sequence is CASSLEGRGSDTQYF. In DNA form, the CDR3 reads TGTGCCAGCAGCTTAGAGGGGCGGGGTTCAGATACGCAGTATTTT.

This chain links TRBV2 with TRBJ2-7; 7 bases agree with TRBD2. This CDR3 region has 15 residues. The V gene's germline CDR1 is SNHLY and CDR2 FYNNEI. V shed 4 bases, J shed 2 bases, and the junction held 8 bases outside the gene matches. CDR3 DNA sequence: TGTGCCAGCAGTGTAGGACTAGGGAGCCCCTACGAGCAGTACTTC. It yields the protein CASSVGLGSPYEQYF. Full variable domain (outside the CDR3, taken from reference TRBV2 and TRBJ2-7): EPEVTQTPSHQVTQMGQEVILRCVPISNHLYFYWYRQILGQKVEFLVSFYNNEISEKSEIFDDQFSVERPDGSNFTLKIRSTKLEDSAMYFCASSVGLGSPYEQYFGPGTRLTVT.

The chain carries TRBV7-2 and TRBJ2-1; 7 bases match TRBD2. Germline V gives CDR1 SGHTA, CDR2 FQGNSA. Trimming cost V 1 base and J 6 bases; bases outside gene matches: 6. CDR3 length: 15 amino acids. The CDR3 DNA is TGTGCCAGCAGCTTAGTGGCGGGGGATAGCAATGAGCAGTTCTTC. This encodes CASSLVAGDSNEQFF.

CDR3 DNA: TGTGCCAGCTCACCCACAATCTCTGGAAACACCATATATTTT. As protein: CASSPTISGNTIYF. The V gene is TRBV18, the J gene TRBJ1-3; D is ambiguous. Per the germline V gene, CDR1 is KGHSH and CDR2 is LQKENI. The CDR3 covers 14 residues. V dropped 3 bases and J dropped 0 bases, with 6 bases sitting between them.

The chain combines TRBV7-3 with TRBJ2-1; a weak D match, TRBD1 (7 bases). V lost 2 bases and J lost 7, with 15 bases in between. The CDR3 is 15 residues long. Germline CDR1 SGHTA, CDR2 FQGTGA. DNA of the CDR3: TGTGCCAGCAGCTTACTGCAGGGGGGCCGTAATGAGCAGTTCTTC. It yields the protein CASSLLQGGRNEQFF.

This chain uses TRBV28 with TRBJ2-7; 8 positions agree with TRBD2. Trimming cost V 8 bases and J 4 bases; bases outside gene matches: 10. Germline-derived CDR1 and CDR2 are MDHEN and SYDVKM. The CDR3 has 14 amino acids. The CDR3 DNA follows: TGTGCCAGCTCCACTAGCGGCTTAAAATACGAGCAGTACTTC. As protein: CASSTSGLKYEQYF. Together with reference TRBV28 and TRBJ2-7, the CDR3 gives the full variable domain: DVKVTQSSRYLVKRTGEKVFLECVQDMDHENMFWYRQDPGLGLRLIYFSYDVKMKEKGDIPEGYSVSREKKERFSLILESASTNQTSMYLCASSTSGLKYEQYFGPGTRLTVT.

The genes are TRBV10-2 and TRBJ2-7; 8 bases line up with TRBD1. The CDR3 is 11 residues long. J lost 12 bases, V lost 2 bases, and 3 bases had no gene match. Germline CDR1 is WSHSY and CDR2 is SAAADI. CDR3 amino acids: CASSEGQGWYF. The CDR3 coding sequence is TGCGCCAGCAGTGAGGGACAGGGTTGGTACTTC.

The chain joins TRBV19 to TRBJ1-2; D is uncertain. The CDR3 covers 13 residues. The V gene lost 0 bases and the J gene lost 5 bases, with 7 bases spanning the gap. Germline-derived CDR1 and CDR2 are LNHDA and SQIVND (reference sequence). The CDR3 is CASSIDRLYGYTF. Written as DNA, the CDR3 is TGTGCCAGTAGTATAGACAGATTATATGGCTACACCTTC.

This sequence joins TRBV18 and TRBJ1-2; weak D call: TRBD1 (6 bases). The CDR3 sequence is 13 residues long. In germline, CDR1 is KGHSH, CDR2 LQKENI. Trimming removed 2 bases at V and 8 bases at J, with 12 bases between. The CDR3 DNA reads as TGTGCCAGCTCACCAGGGCAGGGGTACGGCTACACCTTC. Protein: CASSPGQGYGYTF.

V is TRBV28 and J is TRBJ1-1; D gene uncertain. Germline CDR1 reads MDHEN; CDR2 reads SYDVKM. The CDR3 totals 10 residues. The germline V and J ends were trimmed by 2 bases and 8 bases, with 3 bases remaining between them. CDR3 protein: CASSLGEAFF. The DNA of the CDR3 is TGTGCCAGCAGTTTAGGAGAAGCTTTCTTT.

The chain has TRBV6-6 and TRBJ1-6, with D maybe TRBD1 (5 bases). Per the germline V gene, CDR1 is MNHNY and CDR2 is SVGAGI (reference sequence). This CDR3 comprises 15 residues. V lost 6 bases and J 3 bases, leaving 12 bases between the germline ends. The CDR3 nucleotides read TGTGCCAGCAGCTCGACAGCCTTCTATAATTCACCCCTCCACTTT. Its translation is CASSSTAFYNSPLHF.

The rearrangement joins TRBV5-1 to TRBJ1-1; D gene ambiguous. This CDR3 has 15 residues. Per germline, CDR1 SGHRS and CDR2 YFSETQ. Trimming pared 1 base from V and 1 base from J, leaving 11 bases between. The CDR3 DNA follows: TGCGCCAGCAGCTTGTTGTCTGGCGGGAACACTGAAGCTTTCTTT. Protein: CASSLLSGGNTEAFF. Using reference TRBV5-1 and TRBJ1-1 for the parts outside the CDR3, the full variable domain is KAGVTQTPRYLIKTRGQQVTLSCSPISGHRSVSWYQQTPGQGLQFLFEYFSETQRNKGNFPGRFSGRQFSNSRSEMNVSTLELGDSALYLCASSLLSGGNTEAFFGQGTRLTVV.

The gene calls are TRBV5-1 and TRBJ2-3; 9 nucleotides line up with TRBD1. V trimming: 4 bases; J trimming: 4 bases; junction bases outside the gene matches: 7. Germline V gives CDR1 SGHRS, CDR2 YFSETQ. The CDR3 runs to 15 residues. The CDR3 DNA reads as TGCGCCAGCAGCCTACAGGGGGCGAGGGCAGATACGCAGTATTTT. As protein: CASSLQGARADTQYF.

The chain recombines TRBV12-3 or TRBV12-4 with TRBJ1-1, with D unresolved. The length of the CDR3 is 12 residues. V lost 6 bases and J lost 4, with 9 bases in between. CDR3 protein: CASSTSRTEAFF. In DNA, the CDR3 is TGTGCCAGCAGCACTAGTCGCACTGAAGCTTTCTTT.

This chain joins TRBV13 and TRBJ2-6, with D possibly being TRBD2 (6 bases). Germline assignment: CDR1 PRHDT and CDR2 FYEKMQ (reference sequence). The CDR3 consists of 16 residues. V was pared by 5 bases and J by 9 bases, with 20 bases between. The CDR3 sequence is CASSPSPGRRDNVLTF. The CDR3 coding sequence is TGTGCCAGCAGCCCCTCACCGGGCCGGCGGGACAACGTCCTGACTTTC.

The gene calls are TRBV6-1 and TRBJ1-2; 8 nucleotides match TRBD1. V was pared by 4 bases and J by 2 bases, with 9 bases of the junction left unmatched. Germline lookup yields CDR1 MNHNS and CDR2 SASEGT. This CDR3 region has 16 residues. The CDR3 region is CASSALWGQANYGYTF. CDR3 sequence (DNA): TGTGCCAGCAGTGCCCTATGGGGACAGGCGAACTATGGCTACACCTTC.

The gene calls are TRBV24-1 and TRBJ2-7; D could derive from TRBD1 or TRBD2 (5 bases each). Trimming took 2 bases from V and 0 from J, leaving 13 bases between them. This CDR3 contains 16 residues. The germline gives CDR1 KGHDR, CDR2 SFDVKD. DNA of the CDR3: TGTGCCACCAGTGATTCCGGGACCGGAAGCTCCTACGAGCAGTACTTC. Amino acids: CATSDSGTGSSYEQYF.

The chain couples TRBV9 to TRBJ2-7; no clear D. Germline CDR1 and CDR2: SGDLS and YYNGEE. V was pared by 0 bases and J by 3 bases, with 13 bases between. CDR3 length: 15 residues. CDR3 bases: TGTGCCAGCAGCGTAGCCCTGGGTATGGTCTACGAGCAGTACTTC. Translating it yields CASSVALGMVYEQYF.

This rearrangement joins TRBV13 to TRBJ2-3; 12 positions agree with TRBD2. The germline V gene encodes CDR1 PRHDT and CDR2 FYEKMQ (reference sequence). The CDR3 runs to 16 residues. V lost 4 bases to trimming and J lost 1 base; unmatched junction nucleotides: 3. The CDR3 sequence: CASSSRTSGGTDTQYF. The CDR3 nucleotides read TGTGCCAGCAGCTCCCGGACTAGCGGGGGCACAGATACGCAGTATTTT.

The genes are TRBV3-1 (or the pseudogene TRBV3-2) and TRBJ2-7, with D possibly TRBD1 on 5 matching bases. Per germline, CDR1 LGHDT and CDR2 YNNKEL (reference sequence). V shed 2 bases and J shed 0 bases, with 8 bases lying between them. The CDR3 runs to 14 residues. In DNA, the CDR3 is TGTGCCAGCAGCCAATCTGGGGCCTCCTACGAGCAGTACTTC. Amino acids: CASSQSGASYEQYF.

The chain joins TRBV7-9 to TRBJ1-1, with D tentatively TRBD1 (6 bases). Germline loops: CDR1 SEHNR, CDR2 FQNEAQ (reference sequence). The CDR3 runs 14 residues. Trimming left V 5 bases short and J 0 bases short, with 10 bases between. The CDR3 spells CASSLGQMNTEAFF. In DNA, the CDR3 is TGTGCCAGCAGCCTTGGACAGATGAACACTGAAGCTTTCTTT.

The chain couples TRBV18 to TRBJ2-1, with D possibly matching TRBD2 (6 bases). The CDR3 covers 15 residues. The V end lost 6 bases, the J end lost 1 base, and 13 bases lay between the germline ends. Germline assignment: CDR1 KGHSH and CDR2 LQKENI. The CDR3: CASSRDQSSYNEQFF. CDR3 coding DNA: TGTGCCAGCTCGCGGGACCAATCGTCCTACAATGAGCAGTTCTTC.

The V and J genes are TRBV20-1 and TRBJ2-7, with D uncertain. With 3 bases removed from V and 2 bases from J, the gap between germline ends came to 5 bases. CDR1 and CDR2 (germline): DFQATT, SNEGSKA (reference sequence). There are 11 residues in the CDR3. CDR3 bases: TGCAGTGCTAGGCCAGCCTACGAGCAGTACTTC. Residues: CSARPAYEQYF.